Included here is one TCR beta chain sequence, with context. V was cut by 8 bases and J by 8 bases, with 9 bases left in between. Per the germline V gene, CDR1 is SGHNT and CDR2 is YENEEA. This CDR3 region has 10 residues. The entry originates in a study of blood T cell repertoires in COVID-19. Under the authors' procedure: Estimated nucleated cell counts came from reference gene primer amplification. The repertoire was sequenced with immunoSEQ multiplex PCR; TCRdb's copy has only in-frame clones and lacks some. That table supplies the V and J calls and clone size; D and trimming were determined from the DNA. The profile shows approximately 53,000 clones, roughly 80% of them singletons.

The sequence came from an older woman with acute or convalescent COVID-19. The chain recombines TRBV11-3 with TRBJ1-1, with D possibly being TRBD1 (5 bases). Sequenced sample: peripheral blood. This CDR3 is CASLPGEAFF. The CDR3 DNA follows: TGTGCCAGCCTTCCAGGGGAAGCTTTCTTT.